These T cell receptor beta chains were read from a single sample in a study of blood T cells in healthy people across ages. One entry per CDR3 protein, called by TCRdb with MiXCR from the 5' RACE reads. The data contain about 640,000 distinct CDR3 sequences, about 53% of them singletons. Material: blood. The receptors were gathered from a man between 60 and 75 years old in good health. Each CDR3 is given with its conserved first and last residue. Clone sizes are given selectively: once, few, many, or a class where the clone is expanded.

j_call: TRBJ2-3; v_call: TRBV20-1; clone_size: NA; cdr3_aa: CSATLATTDTQYF
j_call: TRBJ2-7; v_call: TRBV10-3; clone_size: NA; cdr3_aa: CAISGGAAYEQYF
j_call: TRBJ2-1; v_call: TRBV3-1; clone_size: NA; cdr3_aa: CASTLGRSGGGEQFF
j_call: TRBJ2-1; v_call: TRBV27; clone_size: NA; cdr3_aa: CASSSPGTQPYNEQFF
j_call: TRBJ2-6; v_call: TRBV13; clone_size: NA; cdr3_aa: CASNQGGSGANVLTF
j_call: TRBJ1-1; v_call: TRBV7-9; clone_size: NA; cdr3_aa: CASNRGDGQGNFF
j_call: TRBJ2-1; v_call: TRBV18; clone_size: many; cdr3_aa: CASSPSGGPPNEQFF
j_call: TRBJ1-6; v_call: TRBV7-9; clone_size: NA; cdr3_aa: CASSFGSSGTLHF
j_call: TRBJ2-1; v_call: TRBV5-1; clone_size: once; cdr3_aa: CASSSRTGKDNEQFF
j_call: TRBJ2-7; v_call: TRBV4-2; clone_size: few; cdr3_aa: CASSLNRDRDHEQYF
j_call: TRBJ1-5; v_call: TRBV15; clone_size: NA; cdr3_aa: CATSRDLMGRSQPQHF
j_call: TRBJ2-5; v_call: TRBV12-3/TRBV12-4; clone_size: few; cdr3_aa: CASSFVGGGAETQYF
j_call: TRBJ1-1; v_call: TRBV29-1; clone_size: NA; cdr3_aa: CSALQGRSTEAFF
j_call: TRBJ2-7; v_call: TRBV21-1; clone_size: NA; cdr3_aa: CASSKTDSSTDYEQYF
j_call: TRBJ1-1; v_call: TRBV11-2; clone_size: NA; cdr3_aa: CASSSRPLRRSNTEAFF
j_call: TRBJ2-6; v_call: TRBV6-1; clone_size: NA; cdr3_aa: CARGDSGANVLTF
j_call: TRBJ2-7; v_call: TRBV25-1; clone_size: few; cdr3_aa: CASSETGSYEQYF
j_call: TRBJ1-6; v_call: TRBV20-1; clone_size: few; cdr3_aa: CSARDRTGSPLHF
j_call: TRBJ2-3; v_call: TRBV20-1; clone_size: NA; cdr3_aa: CSARAPGAVSDTQYF
j_call: TRBJ2-1; v_call: TRBV5-1; clone_size: NA; cdr3_aa: CASSLELAGFEQFF
j_call: TRBJ2-6; v_call: TRBV10-3; clone_size: few; cdr3_aa: CAISESRVGSSGANVLTF
j_call: TRBJ2-1; v_call: TRBV4-2; clone_size: NA; cdr3_aa: CASSQDLGGHNEQFF
j_call: TRBJ2-1; v_call: TRBV5-5; clone_size: NA; cdr3_aa: CASSLGQGVNEQFF
j_call: TRBJ2-3; v_call: TRBV4-1; clone_size: few; cdr3_aa: CASSQDGRGPTDTQYF
j_call: TRBJ1-2; v_call: TRBV11-2; clone_size: few; cdr3_aa: CASSLGVGSSNYGYTF
j_call: TRBJ2-1; v_call: TRBV10-3; clone_size: NA; cdr3_aa: CAIRDRGQGEQFF
j_call: TRBJ1-1; v_call: TRBV18; clone_size: NA; cdr3_aa: CASSPYSGKGTEAFF
j_call: TRBJ2-2; v_call: TRBV21-1; clone_size: few; cdr3_aa: CASSKDSTGELFF
j_call: TRBJ2-5; v_call: TRBV27; clone_size: NA; cdr3_aa: CASSSGTPRVETQYF
j_call: TRBJ2-1; v_call: TRBV6-5; clone_size: NA; cdr3_aa: CASSPAGEPKNEQFF
j_call: TRBJ2-3; v_call: TRBV12-3/TRBV12-4; clone_size: NA; cdr3_aa: CASIQGGASTDTQYF
j_call: TRBJ2-1; v_call: TRBV7-9; clone_size: NA; cdr3_aa: CASSPQGTHNEQFF
j_call: TRBJ1-1; v_call: TRBV3-1; clone_size: once; cdr3_aa: CASRPGGASTEAFF
j_call: TRBJ1-1; v_call: TRBV3-1; clone_size: NA; cdr3_aa: CASSRKGLGNTEAFF
j_call: TRBJ2-3; v_call: TRBV6-1; clone_size: NA; cdr3_aa: CASRLASQDTQYF
j_call: TRBJ2-5; v_call: TRBV28; clone_size: many; cdr3_aa: CASSTQGGQETQYF
j_call: TRBJ1-2; v_call: TRBV6-5; clone_size: few; cdr3_aa: CASSYSGSNYGYTF
j_call: TRBJ2-3; v_call: TRBV25-1; clone_size: NA; cdr3_aa: CASSERGQYPDTQYF
j_call: TRBJ2-1; v_call: TRBV4-1; clone_size: NA; cdr3_aa: CASSQVPGGASSYNEQFF
j_call: TRBJ1-1; v_call: TRBV28; clone_size: once; cdr3_aa: CASTRGGQNTEAFF
j_call: TRBJ2-7; v_call: TRBV6-2/TRBV6-3; clone_size: NA; cdr3_aa: CASSSLAKGSYEQYF
j_call: TRBJ2-1; v_call: TRBV29-1; clone_size: few; cdr3_aa: CSVATSSYNEQFF
j_call: TRBJ1-6; v_call: TRBV6-5; clone_size: NA; cdr3_aa: CASSYGVAGSPLHF
j_call: TRBJ1-6; v_call: TRBV6-2/TRBV6-3; clone_size: NA; cdr3_aa: CASRMYRRGNSPLHF
j_call: TRBJ2-7; v_call: TRBV14; clone_size: NA; cdr3_aa: CASSQDIASYEQYF
j_call: TRBJ2-5; v_call: TRBV28; clone_size: NA; cdr3_aa: CASSPGGGPGQETQYF
j_call: TRBJ2-1; v_call: TRBV5-1; clone_size: NA; cdr3_aa: CASSPGGTDYNEQFF
j_call: TRBJ1-1; v_call: TRBV5-1; clone_size: few; cdr3_aa: CASSSRVGNTEAFF
j_call: TRBJ2-5; v_call: TRBV4-1; clone_size: NA; cdr3_aa: CASSQGASGGYLGETQYF
j_call: TRBJ2-6; v_call: TRBV28; clone_size: NA; cdr3_aa: CASSLTDRNSGANVLTF
j_call: TRBJ2-7; v_call: TRBV28; clone_size: NA; cdr3_aa: CASSSTTGDYEQYF
j_call: TRBJ2-5; v_call: TRBV24-1; clone_size: NA; cdr3_aa: CATSDARGSAETQYF
j_call: TRBJ1-3; v_call: TRBV21-1; clone_size: NA; cdr3_aa: CASTRRASGNTIYF
j_call: TRBJ2-3; v_call: TRBV5-1; clone_size: once; cdr3_aa: CASSSRTLGGAQYF
j_call: TRBJ2-3; v_call: TRBV5-1; clone_size: NA; cdr3_aa: CASSPRVGPGGQYF
j_call: TRBJ2-7; v_call: TRBV29-1; clone_size: NA; cdr3_aa: CSAKDSSYEQYF